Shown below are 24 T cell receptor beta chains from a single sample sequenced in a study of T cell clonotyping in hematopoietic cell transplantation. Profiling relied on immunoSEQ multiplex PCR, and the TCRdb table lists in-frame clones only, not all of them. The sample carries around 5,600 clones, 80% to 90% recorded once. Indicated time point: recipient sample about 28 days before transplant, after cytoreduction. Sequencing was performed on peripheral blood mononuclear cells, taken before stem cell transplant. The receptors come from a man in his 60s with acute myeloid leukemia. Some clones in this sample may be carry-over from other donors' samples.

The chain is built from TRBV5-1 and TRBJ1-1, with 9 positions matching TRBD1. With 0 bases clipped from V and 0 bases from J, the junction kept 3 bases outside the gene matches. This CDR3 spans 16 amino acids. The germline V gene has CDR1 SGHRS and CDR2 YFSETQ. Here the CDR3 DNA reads TGCGCCAGCAGCTTGGTTACAGGGGGCATGAACACTGAAGCTTTCTTT. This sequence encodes CASSLVTGGMNTEAFF.

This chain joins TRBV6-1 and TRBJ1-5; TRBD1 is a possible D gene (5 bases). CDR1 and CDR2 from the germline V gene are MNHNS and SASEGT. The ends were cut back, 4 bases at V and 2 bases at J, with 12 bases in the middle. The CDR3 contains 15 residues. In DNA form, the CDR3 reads TGTGCCAGCAGTGCGCAGGGACTTGGCAATCAGCCCCAGCATTTT. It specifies CASSAQGLGNQPQHF.

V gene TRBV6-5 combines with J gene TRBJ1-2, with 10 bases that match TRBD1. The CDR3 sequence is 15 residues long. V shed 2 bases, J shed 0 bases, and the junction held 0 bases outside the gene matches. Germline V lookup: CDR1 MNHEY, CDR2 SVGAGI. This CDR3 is CASSYDRGPNYGYTF. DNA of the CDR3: TGTGCCAGCAGTTACGACAGGGGGCCTAACTATGGCTACACCTTC.

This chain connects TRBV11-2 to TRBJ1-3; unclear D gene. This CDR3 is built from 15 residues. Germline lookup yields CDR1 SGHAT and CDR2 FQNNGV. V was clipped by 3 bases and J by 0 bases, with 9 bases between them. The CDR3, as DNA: TGTGCCAGCAGCTTCTTTCCTGACTCTGGAAACACCATATATTTT. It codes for CASSFFPDSGNTIYF.

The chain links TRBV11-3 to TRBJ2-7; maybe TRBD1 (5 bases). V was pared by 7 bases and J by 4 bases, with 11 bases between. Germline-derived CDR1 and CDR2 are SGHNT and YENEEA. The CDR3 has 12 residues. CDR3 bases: TGTGCCAGCAAGGGCAGGGCATACGAGCAGTACTTC. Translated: CASKGRAYEQYF.

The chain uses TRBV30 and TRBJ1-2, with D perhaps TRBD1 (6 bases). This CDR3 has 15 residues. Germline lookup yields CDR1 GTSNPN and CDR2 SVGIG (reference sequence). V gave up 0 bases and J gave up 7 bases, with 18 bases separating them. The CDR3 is CAWSVGGWGSRGYTF. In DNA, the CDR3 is TGTGCCTGGAGTGTAGGGGGTTGGGGGTCTCGTGGCTACACCTTC. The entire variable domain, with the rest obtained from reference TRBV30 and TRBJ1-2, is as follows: SQTIHQWPATLVQPVGSPLSLECTVEGTSNPNLYWYRQAAGRGLQLLFYSVGIGQISSEVPQNLSASRPQDRQFILSSKKLLLSDSGFYLCAWSVGGWGSRGYTFGSGTRLTVV.

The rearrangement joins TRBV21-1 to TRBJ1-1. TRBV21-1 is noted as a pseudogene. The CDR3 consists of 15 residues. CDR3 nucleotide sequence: TGTGCCAGCAGCAAAGACGGCCCCATGAACACTGAAGCTTTCTTT. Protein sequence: CASSKDGPMNTEAFF.

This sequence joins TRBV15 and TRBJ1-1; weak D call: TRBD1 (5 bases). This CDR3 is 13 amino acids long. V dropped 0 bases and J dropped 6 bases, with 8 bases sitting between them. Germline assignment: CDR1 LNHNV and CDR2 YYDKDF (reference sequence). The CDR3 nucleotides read TGTGCCACCAGCAGAGATCGGGGGGCTGAAGCTTTCTTT. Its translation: CATSRDRGAEAFF.

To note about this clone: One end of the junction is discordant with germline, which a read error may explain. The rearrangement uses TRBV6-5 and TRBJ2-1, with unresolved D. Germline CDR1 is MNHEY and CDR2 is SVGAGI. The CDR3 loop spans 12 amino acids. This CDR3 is CASSYSNNEQFF. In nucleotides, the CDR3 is TGTGCCAGCAGTTACTCCAACAATGAGCAGTTCTTC.

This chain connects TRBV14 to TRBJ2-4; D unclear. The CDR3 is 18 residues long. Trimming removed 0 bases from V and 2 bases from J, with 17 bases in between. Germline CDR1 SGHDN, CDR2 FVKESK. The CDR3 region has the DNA TGTGCCAGCAGCCAAGATCAGATCCCTCCTACGACCAAAAACATTCAGTACTTC. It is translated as CASSQDQIPPTTKNIQYF.

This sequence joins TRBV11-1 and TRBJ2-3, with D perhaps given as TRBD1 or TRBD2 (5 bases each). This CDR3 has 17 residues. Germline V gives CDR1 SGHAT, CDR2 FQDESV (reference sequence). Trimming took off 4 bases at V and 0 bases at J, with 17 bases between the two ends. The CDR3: CASSSRAGGLSTDTQYF. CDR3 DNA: TGTGCCAGCAGCTCCCGCGCTGGGGGTTTGAGCACAGATACGCAGTATTTT.

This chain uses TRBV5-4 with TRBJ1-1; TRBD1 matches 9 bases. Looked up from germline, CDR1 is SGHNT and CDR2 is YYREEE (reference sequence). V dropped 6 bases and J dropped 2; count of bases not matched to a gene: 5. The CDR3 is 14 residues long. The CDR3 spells CASTLDRGNTEAFF. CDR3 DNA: TGTGCCAGCACCCTGGACAGGGGAAACACTGAAGCTTTCTTT. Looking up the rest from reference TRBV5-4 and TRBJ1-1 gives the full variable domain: ETGVTQSPTHLIKTRGQQVTLRCSSQSGHNTVSWYQQALGQGPQFIFQYYREEENGRGNFPPRFSGLQFPNYSSELNVNALELDDSALYLCASTLDRGNTEAFFGQGTRLTVV.

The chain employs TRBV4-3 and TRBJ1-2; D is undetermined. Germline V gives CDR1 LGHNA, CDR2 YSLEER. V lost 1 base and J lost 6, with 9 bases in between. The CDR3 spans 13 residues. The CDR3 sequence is CASSQGNSHGYTF. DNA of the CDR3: TGCGCCAGCAGCCAAGGCAACTCCCATGGCTACACCTTC.

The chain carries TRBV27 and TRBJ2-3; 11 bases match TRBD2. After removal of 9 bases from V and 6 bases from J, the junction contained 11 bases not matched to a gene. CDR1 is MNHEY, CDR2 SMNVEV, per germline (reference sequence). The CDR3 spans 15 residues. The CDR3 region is CASTVSGGARDTQYF. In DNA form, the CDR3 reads TGTGCCAGTACCGTTAGCGGGGGGGCCAGGGATACGCAGTATTTT.

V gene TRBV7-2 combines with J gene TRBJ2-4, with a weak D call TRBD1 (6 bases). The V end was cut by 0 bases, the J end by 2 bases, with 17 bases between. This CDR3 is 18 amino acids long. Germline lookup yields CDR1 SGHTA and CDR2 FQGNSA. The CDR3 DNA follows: TGTGCCAGCAGCTTAGCGCGGTCAGGGGCGTGGACCAAAAACATTCAGTACTTC. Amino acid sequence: CASSLARSGAWTKNIQYF.

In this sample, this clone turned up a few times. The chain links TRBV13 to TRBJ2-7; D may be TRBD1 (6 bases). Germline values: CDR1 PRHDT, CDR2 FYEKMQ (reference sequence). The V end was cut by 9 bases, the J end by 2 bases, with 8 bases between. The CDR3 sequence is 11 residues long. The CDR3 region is CASSGAYEQYF. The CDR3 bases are TGTGCCAGTTCAGGGGCCTACGAGCAGTACTTC. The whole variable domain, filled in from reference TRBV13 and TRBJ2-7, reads AAGVIQSPRHLIKEKRETATLKCYPIPRHDTVYWYQQGPGQDPQFLISFYEKMQSDKGSIPDRFSAQQFSDYHSELNMSSLELGDSALYFCASSGAYEQYFGPGTRLTVT.

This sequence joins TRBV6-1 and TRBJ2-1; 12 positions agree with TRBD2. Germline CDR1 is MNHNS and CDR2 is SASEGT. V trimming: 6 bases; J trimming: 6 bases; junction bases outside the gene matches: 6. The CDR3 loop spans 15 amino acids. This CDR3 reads CASRTGLAGFNEQFF. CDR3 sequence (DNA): TGTGCCAGCAGGACAGGACTAGCGGGATTCAATGAGCAGTTCTTC.

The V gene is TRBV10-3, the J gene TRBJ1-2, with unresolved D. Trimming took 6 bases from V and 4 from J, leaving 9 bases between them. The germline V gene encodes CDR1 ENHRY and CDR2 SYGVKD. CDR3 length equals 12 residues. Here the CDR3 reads CAISGFGYGYTF. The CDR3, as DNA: TGTGCCATCAGCGGATTCGGCTATGGCTACACCTTC.

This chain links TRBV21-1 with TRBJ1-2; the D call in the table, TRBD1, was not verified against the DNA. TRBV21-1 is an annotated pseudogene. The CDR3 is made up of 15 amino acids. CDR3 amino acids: CASSRVWTGSNGYTF. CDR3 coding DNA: TGTGCCAGCAGCAGGGTTTGGACAGGTTCGAATGGCTACACCTTC.

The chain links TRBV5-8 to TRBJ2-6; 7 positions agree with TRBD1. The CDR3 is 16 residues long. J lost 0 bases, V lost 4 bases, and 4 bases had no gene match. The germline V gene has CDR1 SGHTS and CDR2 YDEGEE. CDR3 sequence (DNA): TGTGCCAGCAGCGCCGGGACAGCCTCTGGGGCCAACGTCCTGACTTTC. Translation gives CASSAGTASGANVLTF.

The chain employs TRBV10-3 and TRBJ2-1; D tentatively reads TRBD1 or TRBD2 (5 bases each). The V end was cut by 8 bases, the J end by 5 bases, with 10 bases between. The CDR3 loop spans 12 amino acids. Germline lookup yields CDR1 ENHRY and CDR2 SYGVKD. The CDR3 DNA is TGTGCCATCGACGGGGCCCACAATGAGCAGTTCTTC. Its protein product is CAIDGAHNEQFF.

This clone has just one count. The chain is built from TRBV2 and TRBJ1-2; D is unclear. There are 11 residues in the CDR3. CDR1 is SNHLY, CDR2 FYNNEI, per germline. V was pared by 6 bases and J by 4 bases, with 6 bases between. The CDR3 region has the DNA TGTGCCAGCAGCCTGGGCTATGGCTACACCTTC. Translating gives CASSLGYGYTF. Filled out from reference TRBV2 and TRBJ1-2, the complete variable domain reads EPEVTQTPSHQVTQMGQEVILRCVPISNHLYFYWYRQILGQKVEFLVSFYNNEISEKSEIFDDQFSVERPDGSNFTLKIRSTKLEDSAMYFCASSLGYGYTFGSGTRLTVV.

In nucleotides, the CDR3 is TGCAGCGTTCGTAACCGGGACAGGGCTTATGGCTACACCTTC. Amino acid sequence: CSVRNRDRAYGYTF. The chain combines TRBV29-1 with TRBJ1-2, with 9 bases identical to TRBD1. Germline V lookup: CDR1 SQVTM, CDR2 ANQGSEA. The length of the CDR3 is 14 residues. The ends lost 5 bases at V and 5 bases at J; junction bases unmatched: 9. Full variable domain (rest looked up from reference TRBV29-1 and TRBJ1-2): SAVISQKPSRDICQRGTSLTIQCQVDSQVTMMFWYRQQPGQSLTLIATANQGSEATYESGFVIDKFPISRPNLTFSTLTVSNMSPEDSSIYLCSVRNRDRAYGYTFGSGTRLTVV.

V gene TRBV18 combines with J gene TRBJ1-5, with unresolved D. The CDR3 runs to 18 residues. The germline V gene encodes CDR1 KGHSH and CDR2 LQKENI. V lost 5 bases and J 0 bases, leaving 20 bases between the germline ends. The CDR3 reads CASSLEFPSLYSNQPQHF. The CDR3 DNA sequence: TGTGCCAGCTCATTAGAATTCCCTTCTCTCTATAGCAATCAGCCCCAGCATTTT.